This TCR beta chain was observed in a study of T cell responses to AZD1222 COVID-19 vaccine. Study-level results: Only 5 or 6 people who got AZD1222 tested seropositive at baseline. Among vaccine-associated CD4 TCRs, coverage spanned spike, with dominance at 160-218 and 743-854. Following two doses of AZD1222, Spike-specific TCR breadth and depth rose.

The CDR3 is 17 residues long. Trimming shortened V by 5 bases and J by 5 bases, and 24 bases separated the two germline ends. Germline V gene data show CDR1 as SGHVS and CDR2 as FNYEAQ. Clones were sequenced by immunoSEQ multiplex PCR, and TCRdb holds only the in-frame ones, with some missing. The table has about 120,000 clones, over 75% seen once. Only one count was recorded for this clone. Antigen: not known. Sequences were derived from peripheral blood, sampled on day 0 of AZD1222 vaccination. The origin of this receptor is an adult in good health. The genes are TRBV7-6 and TRBJ1-2, with a weak D call TRBD1 (5 bases). The CDR3: CASSPTSLPRVGYGYTF. The CDR3 nucleotides read TGTGCCAGCAGCCCGACCTCCCTCCCCAGGGTAGGATATGGCTACACCTTC.